This T cell receptor (beta chain) was captured in a study of blood T cell repertoires in COVID-19 (dated by TCRdb to the early 2020s). For the wider study: Samples from collaborators originated in the United States, Italy and Spain and spanned both the acute and convalescent phases of COVID-19. The material from the prospective study consisted of cDNA or gDNA derived from T cells, B-cell-depleted T cells, or PBMCs. Deeply sampled blood TCRbeta repertoires from subjects exposed to, actively infected with, or recovered from COVID-19 were included in the dataset. The repertoires were released in a freely available public database meant as a resource for research on the immune response to SARS-CoV-2. Samples came from the ongoing ImmuneRACE study (first 160 participants) plus 1,254 subjects from 6 global collaborators. Sample metadata almost always included a de-identified subject ID, COVID-19 status, age in years and sex. Where HLA class I and class II types were available, the types were taken from metadata supplied by the sample provider, not from assay-based typing.

The immunoSEQ Assay, a bias-controlled multiplex PCR, was used to amplify TCRbeta CDR3 regions from genomic DNA. As for how the authors treated the data: Within the assay, amplification of reference gene primers was used to estimate how many nucleated cells each sample contained. To quantify the absolute abundance of each unique TCRbeta CDR3 rearrangement, sequence reads were collapsed and filtered. For each sample, productive Simpson clonality was calculated as the square root of Simpson's diversity index over productive rearrangements. Held by TCRdb, this immuneACCESS table contains in-frame sequences only and omits some clones. Under half of the omission traces to an unresolved V gene where checked; the cause of the rest is unknown. V and J calls and clone size are given by that table; D and trimming were obtained from the DNA. This sample lists roughly 100,000 clones; 89% were detected once. The ten largest clones take up approximately 17% of the sample.

As for this clone: Its binding antigen is unknown. No base-level quality is on record; no much larger clone is a single base apart.

What the study reported, not specific to this receptor: Clinical and demographic metadata were provided uncurated, with the amount varying by source and participant.

The germline V gene specifies MDHEN as CDR1 and SYDVKM as CDR2. V lost 2 bases and J lost 5 bases; the stretch between them is 9 bases long. The CDR3 runs 13 residues from the cysteine to the phenylalanine. Only the CDR3 region is kept as DNA, spanning 39 bases read in frame from base 1. Each collaborating institution followed its own protocols to collect whole blood in K2EDTA tubes. For TCRbeta analysis, collaborators shipped samples as frozen whole blood, isolated PBMCs, or DNA extracted from either of those sample types. The clonotype comes from an elderly woman in a cohort sampled during active COVID-19. The sample was peripheral blood. The V and J segments used are TRBV28 and TRBJ2-5, with the D segment identity uncertain. The DNA sequence follows: TGTGCCAGCAGTTTAAGACAAACCGAGACCCAGTACTTC. Its coded protein is CASSLRQTETQYF.